These T cell receptor beta chains were read from a single sample in a study of blood T cell repertoires in COVID-19. TCRdb's table, derived via immunoSEQ multiplex PCR, lists solely in-frame clones and lacks some. Of approximately 450,000 clones listed, roughly 90% are singletons. Source material: peripheral blood. The receptors derive from a young woman with acute or convalescent COVID-19. CDR3s include the opening cysteine and the closing phenylalanine or tryptophan. Each record gives: V gene, CDR3 protein.

v_call: TRBV7-2; cdr3_aa: CASSQGTSGGQETQYF
v_call: TRBV9; cdr3_aa: CASSVESGGINEQFF
v_call: TRBV27; cdr3_aa: CASSPADGRKGANVLTF
v_call: TRBV9; cdr3_aa: CASSSGTAYTEAFF
v_call: TRBV11-2; cdr3_aa: CASSLGTGQGYEQYF
v_call: TRBV20-1; cdr3_aa: CSASMGTGAYEQYF
v_call: TRBV14; cdr3_aa: CASSPRVAGGAYEQYF
v_call: TRBV11-2; cdr3_aa: CASSLNPGSTDTQYF
v_call: TRBV27; cdr3_aa: CASSPFLAASTDTQYF
v_call: TRBV10-3; cdr3_aa: CAISVAGGPSGTDTQYF
v_call: TRBV4-2; cdr3_aa: CASRRGTPGPYEQYF
v_call: TRBV4-1; cdr3_aa: CASSQVSLAGRETQYF
v_call: TRBV28; cdr3_aa: CASSLQRRVGPTF
v_call: TRBV18; cdr3_aa: CASSVSGELFF
v_call: TRBV9; cdr3_aa: CASSVGGTGGYEQYF
v_call: TRBV20-1; cdr3_aa: CSASGDTQYF
v_call: TRBV5-1; cdr3_aa: CASSPGQFTGNTIYF
v_call: TRBV30; cdr3_aa: CAWRRLAEYTGELFF
v_call: TRBV2; cdr3_aa: CASRGQGYAGELFF
v_call: TRBV5-1; cdr3_aa: CASSLEPSSNQPQHF
v_call: TRBV27; cdr3_aa: CASSLVPGGGRTYNEQFF
v_call: TRBV4-1; cdr3_aa: CASSQRQVLGTDTQYF
v_call: TRBV13; cdr3_aa: CASSYRTVNTEAFF
v_call: TRBV11-2; cdr3_aa: CASRTIRGNNEQFF
v_call: TRBV5-1; cdr3_aa: CASSLALAGTTDTQYF
v_call: TRBV30; cdr3_aa: CAWNSGGNNEQFF
v_call: TRBV4-1; cdr3_aa: CASSQKLAGGNIQYF
v_call: TRBV20-1; cdr3_aa: CSASRTSGGLSYEQYF
v_call: TRBV5-1; cdr3_aa: CASSVLPRGETQYF
v_call: TRBV3-1/TRBV3-2; cdr3_aa: CASSQQGGGLGEQFF
v_call: TRBV7-9; cdr3_aa: CASSPPEGDGYTF
v_call: TRBV10-3; cdr3_aa: CATTSPGGTGLGYTF
v_call: TRBV13; cdr3_aa: CASSSTGMRGYTF
v_call: TRBV4-1; cdr3_aa: CASSQDPSAQSSYEQYF
v_call: TRBV12-5; cdr3_aa: CASASGYSQATDTQYF
v_call: TRBV7-9; cdr3_aa: CASSFSAGPTRGEQYF
v_call: TRBV5-1; cdr3_aa: CASATRRDEQYF
v_call: TRBV12-3/TRBV12-4; cdr3_aa: CASRRLPGEQYF
v_call: TRBV2; cdr3_aa: CASLYTGVYYEQYF
v_call: TRBV4-1; cdr3_aa: CASSQDVLGGTQETQYF
v_call: TRBV18; cdr3_aa: CASSPSGGTGNTIYF
v_call: TRBV5-4; cdr3_aa: CASSLDGDTQYF
v_call: TRBV29-1; cdr3_aa: CSVQPGTLTEAFF
v_call: TRBV5-4; cdr3_aa: CASSLPGQGEAFF
v_call: TRBV6-1; cdr3_aa: CASRNTGTVGIF
v_call: TRBV27; cdr3_aa: CASTGPPGYEQYF
v_call: TRBV5-1; cdr3_aa: CASSLAEGAEQYF
v_call: TRBV25-1; cdr3_aa: CASSETEPYNSPLHF
v_call: TRBV7-9; cdr3_aa: CASSLGQLYEQYF
v_call: TRBV7-2; cdr3_aa: CASSLPSRGNTEAFF
v_call: TRBV6-5; cdr3_aa: CASNKGGTSLGGYTF
v_call: TRBV5-4; cdr3_aa: CASSLGLAGATDTQYF
v_call: TRBV7-3; cdr3_aa: CASSVRGGTGVNEQFF
v_call: TRBV18; cdr3_aa: CASSPVSRGTDTQYF
v_call: TRBV7-9; cdr3_aa: CASSLAQAVWGYTF
v_call: TRBV7-6; cdr3_aa: CASSSLADYSARPQETQYF
v_call: TRBV24-1; cdr3_aa: CATSDSGSRTLGGLNEQYF
v_call: TRBV28; cdr3_aa: CASSSVPTGRDGYTF